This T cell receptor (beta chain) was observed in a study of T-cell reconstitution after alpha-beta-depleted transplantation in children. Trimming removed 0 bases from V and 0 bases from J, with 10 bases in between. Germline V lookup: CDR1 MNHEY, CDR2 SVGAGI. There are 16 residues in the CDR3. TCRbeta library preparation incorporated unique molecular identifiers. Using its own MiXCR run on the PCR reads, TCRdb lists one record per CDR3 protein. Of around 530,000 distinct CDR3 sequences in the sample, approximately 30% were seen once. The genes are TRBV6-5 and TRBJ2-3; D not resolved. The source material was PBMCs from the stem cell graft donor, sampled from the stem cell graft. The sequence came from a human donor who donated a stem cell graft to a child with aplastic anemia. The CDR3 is CASSYSKATSTDTQYF. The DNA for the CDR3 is TGTGCCAGCAGTTACTCGAAGGCTACTAGCACAGATACGCAGTATTTT.